Listed below are T cell receptor beta chains from one sample, sequenced in a study of cytomegalovirus exposure and HLA in healthy donors. Sequenced by immunoSEQ multiplex PCR; TCRdb stores in-frame clones only, minus some. The table lists some 43,000 clones. Source material: PBMCs. The receptors were sampled from a woman under 40 in good health and CMV-seronegative. Each CDR3 is given with its conserved first and last residue. A D gene is named only where the DNA matches it firmly.

d_call	v_call	j_call	cdr3_aa	cdr3_nt
NA	TRBV5-1	TRBJ1-5	CASSLEGEQPQHF	TGCGCCAGCAGCTTGGAGGGAGAACAGCCCCAGCATTTT
NA	TRBV28	TRBJ1-5	CASLTSNGGPQHF	TGTGCCAGCCTAACCTCGAACGGGGGGCCCCAGCATTTT
NA	TRBV29-1	TRBJ2-7	CSVEIGGWEQYF	TGCAGCGTTGAAATTGGAGGGTGGGAGCAGTACTTC
NA	TRBV7-3	TRBJ1-1	CASSLRAQGNTEAFF	TGTGCCAGCAGCTTAAGGGCTCAAGGGAACACTGAAGCTTTCTTT
TRBD2	TRBV30	TRBJ2-5	CAWSVLAEQETQYF	TGTGCCTGGAGTGTGCTAGCGGAGCAAGAGACCCAGTACTTC
NA	TRBV6-1	TRBJ2-5	CATGLAYQETQYF	TGTGCCACAGGGTTGGCGTACCAAGAGACCCAGTACTTC
TRBD1	TRBV5-1	TRBJ1-1	CASSLAGQESTEAFF	TGCGCCAGCAGCTTAGCGGGACAGGAAAGCACTGAAGCTTTCTTT
NA	TRBV15	TRBJ2-7	CATSRRSAGAGEQYF	TGTGCCACCAGCAGGCGGTCTGCAGGGGCGGGCGAGCAGTACTTC
TRBD1	TRBV6-5	TRBJ2-1	CAARTGANEQFF	TGTGCCGCGCGGACAGGGGCTAATGAGCAGTTCTTC
TRBD1	TRBV2	TRBJ1-4	CASSGDRNEKLFF	TGTGCCAGCAGCGGGGACAGGAATGAAAAACTGTTTTTT
TRBD1	TRBV15	TRBJ2-3	CATSRDPGQGPDTQYF	TGTGCCACCAGCAGAGATCCGGGACAGGGGCCAGATACGCAGTATTTT
TRBD1	TRBV29-1	TRBJ2-5	CSARQGAAETQYF	TGCAGCGCCAGACAGGGGGCGGCGGAGACCCAGTACTTC
NA	TRBV28	TRBJ2-7	CASSSLGKGVFHEQYF	TGTGCCAGCAGTTCCCTAGGAAAAGGAGTTTTCCACGAGCAGTACTTC
TRBD2	TRBV5-1	TRBJ2-7	CASSTGRRGAYEQYF	TGCGCCAGCAGCACCGGACGGCGGGGGGCATACGAGCAGTACTTC
TRBD1	TRBV5-4	TRBJ2-7	CASSLRDRVSIEQYF	TGTGCCAGCAGCCTCCGGGACAGGGTCTCAATCGAGCAGTACTTC
NA	TRBV6-5	TRBJ2-7	CASSWGGRGGAYEQYF	TGTGCCAGCAGTTGGGGCGGTCGAGGGGGAGCCTACGAGCAGTACTTC
TRBD1	TRBV6-1	TRBJ1-6	CASSVSGTVFGNSPLHF	TGTGCCAGCAGTGTATCCGGGACAGTATTCGGTAATTCACCCCTCCACTTT
TRBD2	TRBV6-4	TRBJ2-1	CASSDSAGGYNEQFF	TGTGCCAGCAGTGACTCGGCGGGAGGCTACAATGAGCAGTTCTTC
NA	TRBV28	TRBJ2-5	CASCLGGTTETQYF	TGTGCCAGCTGCCTAGGAGGGACGACGGAGACCCAGTACTTC
TRBD1	TRBV18	TRBJ2-2	CASSRGQEYTGELFF	TGTGCCAGCTCTCGCGGACAGGAATACACCGGGGAGCTGTTTTTT
TRBD1	TRBV7-7	TRBJ2-6	CASSDRVVSGANVLTF	TGTGCCAGCAGCGACAGGGTAGTTTCTGGGGCCAACGTCCTGACTTTC
NA	TRBV5-1	TRBJ2-1	CASSLVGRGGVNEQFF	TGCGCCAGCAGCTTGGTCGGTAGAGGGGGAGTAAATGAGCAGTTCTTC
NA	TRBV29-1	TRBJ2-7	CSVEGRGSYEQYF	TGCAGCGTTGAAGGGCGGGGCTCCTACGAGCAGTACTTC
TRBD1	TRBV30	TRBJ2-7	CAWDRVGNEQYF	TGTGCCTGGGACAGGGTCGGGAACGAGCAGTACTTC
NA	TRBV6-6	TRBJ2-7	CASAGSLVREQYF	TGTGCCAGCGCCGGCAGCCTGGTGAGGGAGCAGTACTTC
TRBD2	TRBV5-1	TRBJ2-5	CASSSGTRETQYF	TGCGCCAGCAGCTCCGGGACTAGAGAGACCCAGTACTTC
TRBD2	TRBV9	TRBJ2-7	CASSPRTSDYEQYF	TGTGCCAGCAGCCCCCGGACTAGCGACTACGAGCAGTACTTC
NA	TRBV11-2	TRBJ2-7	CATTRDLLSYEQYF	TGTGCCACCACCCGGGATCTCCTCTCCTACGAGCAGTACTTC
TRBD2	TRBV7-9	TRBJ2-1	CASSWTSDNEQFF	TGTGCCAGCAGTTGGACTAGCGACAATGAGCAGTTCTTC
TRBD2	TRBV6-5	TRBJ2-7	CASSQGLAVEQYF	TGTGCCAGCAGCCAGGGACTAGCGGTCGAGCAGTACTTC
NA	TRBV7-9	TRBJ1-4	CASSRTDTVNEKLFF	TGTGCCAGCAGCAGAACGGACACGGTGAATGAAAAACTGTTTTTT
TRBD1	TRBV19	TRBJ1-3	CASSPGQGAASGNTIYF	TGTGCCAGTAGTCCAGGGCAGGGGGCGGCTTCTGGAAACACCATATATTTT
NA	TRBV5-1	TRBJ2-2	CASSLAGSATGELFF	TGCGCCAGCAGCTTGGCCGGGAGCGCCACCGGGGAGCTGTTTTTT
NA	TRBV29-1	TRBJ1-2	CSVEGQADYGYTF	TGCAGCGTTGAAGGGCAGGCCGACTATGGCTACACCTTC
NA	TRBV4-2	TRBJ1-2	CASSRQGSYGYTF	TGTGCCAGCAGCCGTCAGGGTAGTTATGGCTACACCTTC
TRBD2	TRBV18	TRBJ2-7	CASSPRGGRVAYEQYF	TGTGCCAGCTCACCCCGGGGGGGGCGGGTAGCCTACGAGCAGTACTTC
TRBD2	TRBV19	TRBJ2-3	CASSQAGDKATQYF	TGTGCCAGTAGCCAAGCGGGAGATAAGGCGACGCAGTATTTT
NA	TRBV29-1	TRBJ2-3	CSVIEGTDTQYF	TGCAGCGTGATAGAGGGCACAGATACGCAGTATTTT
TRBD1	TRBV28	TRBJ1-5	CASSIRGPTGNQPQHF	TGTGCCAGCAGTATCAGGGGGCCAACTGGCAATCAGCCCCAGCATTTT
TRBD1	TRBV7-9	TRBJ2-3	CASSFPDRLRDTQYF	TGTGCCAGCAGCTTCCCGGACAGGCTCAGAGATACGCAGTATTTT
NA	TRBV27	TRBJ1-1	CASSLSLPGRTEAFF	TGTGCCAGCAGTTTAAGTTTACCGGGAAGGACTGAAGCTTTCTTT
TRBD2	TRBV4-3	TRBJ2-2	CASSPSGLAAGELFF	TGCGCCAGCAGCCCCTCGGGACTAGCCGCTGGGGAGCTGTTTTTT
TRBD2	TRBV19	TRBJ2-3	CASSIWSSGRDTQYF	TGTGCCAGTAGTATTTGGTCTAGCGGGAGAGATACGCAGTATTTT
TRBD2	TRBV4-1	TRBJ2-7	CASSQTRDYAYEQYF	TGCGCCAGCAGCCAAACCCGGGACTACGCCTACGAGCAGTACTTC